A single sample gave rise to the 2 T cell receptor beta chains below, sequenced in a study of blood T cells in healthy people across ages. Primers used in a second PCR of about 6 to 11 cycles were a sample-barcoded 5' primer and a J-beta primer mix. TCRdb ran MiXCR on the 5' RACE reads and lists one entry per CDR3 protein. Of around 1.1 million distinct CDR3 sequences listed, more than 30% are singletons. Sequenced: blood. The receptors were sampled from a man younger than 35 in good health.

The chain joins TRBV20-1 to TRBJ1-4; D is unresolved. The CDR3 totals 14 residues. Germline CDR1 and CDR2: DFQATT and SNEGSKA (reference sequence). With 0 bases removed from V and 3 bases from J, the gap between germline ends came to 8 bases. DNA of the CDR3: TGCAGTGCTAGAGACCTCGAGTCTAATGAAAAACTGTTTTTT. Its protein product is CSARDLESNEKLFF.

This clonotype was seen many times. This chain uses TRBV29-1 with TRBJ2-3; no reliable D call. V was clipped by 2 bases and J by 1 base, with 4 bases between them. Germline V CDR1 and CDR2: SQVTM, ANQGSEA. The CDR3 loop spans 12 amino acids. Here the CDR3 DNA reads TGCAGCGTTGAACACCGCACAGATACGCAGTATTTT. Residues: CSVEHRTDTQYF.